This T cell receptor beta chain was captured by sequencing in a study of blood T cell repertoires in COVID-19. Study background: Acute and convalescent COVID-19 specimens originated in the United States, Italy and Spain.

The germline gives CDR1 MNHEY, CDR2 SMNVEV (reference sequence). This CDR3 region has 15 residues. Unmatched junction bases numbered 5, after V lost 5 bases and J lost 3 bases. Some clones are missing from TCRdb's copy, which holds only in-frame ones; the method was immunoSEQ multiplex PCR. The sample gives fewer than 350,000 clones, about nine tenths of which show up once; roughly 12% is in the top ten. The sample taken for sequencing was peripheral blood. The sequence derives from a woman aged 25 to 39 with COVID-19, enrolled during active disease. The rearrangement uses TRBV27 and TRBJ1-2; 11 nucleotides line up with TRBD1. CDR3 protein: CASSPTDRGHYGYTF. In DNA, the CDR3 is TGTGCCAGCAGTCCGACGGACAGGGGGCACTATGGCTACACCTTC.